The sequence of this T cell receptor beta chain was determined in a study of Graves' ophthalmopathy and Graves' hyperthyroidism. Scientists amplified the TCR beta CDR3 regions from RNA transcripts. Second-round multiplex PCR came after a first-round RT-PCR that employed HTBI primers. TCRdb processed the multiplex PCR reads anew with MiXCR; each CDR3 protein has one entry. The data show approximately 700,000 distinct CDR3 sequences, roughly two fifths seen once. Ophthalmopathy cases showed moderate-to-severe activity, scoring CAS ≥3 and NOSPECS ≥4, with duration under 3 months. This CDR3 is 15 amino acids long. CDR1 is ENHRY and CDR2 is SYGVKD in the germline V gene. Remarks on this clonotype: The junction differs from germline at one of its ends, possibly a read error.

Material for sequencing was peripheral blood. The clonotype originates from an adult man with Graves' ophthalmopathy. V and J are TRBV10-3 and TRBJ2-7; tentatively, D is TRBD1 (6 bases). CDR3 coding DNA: TGTGCCAGCAGTTACGATGGACAGAGCTCCTACGAGCAGTACTTC. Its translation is CASSYDGQSSYEQYF.